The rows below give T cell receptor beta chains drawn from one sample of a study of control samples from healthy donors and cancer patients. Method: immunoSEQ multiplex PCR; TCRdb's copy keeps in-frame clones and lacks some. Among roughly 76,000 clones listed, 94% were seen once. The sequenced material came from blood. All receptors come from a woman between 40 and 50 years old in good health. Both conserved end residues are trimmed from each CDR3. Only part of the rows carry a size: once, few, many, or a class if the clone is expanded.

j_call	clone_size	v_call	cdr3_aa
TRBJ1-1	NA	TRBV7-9	ASSGQGSATEAF
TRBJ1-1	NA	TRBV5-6	ASSDRAHDTEAF
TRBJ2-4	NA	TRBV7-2	ASSSRLAGGDIQY
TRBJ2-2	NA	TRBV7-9	ASSSRTSGNRTGELF
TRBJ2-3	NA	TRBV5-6	ASSLGLAGGTDTQY
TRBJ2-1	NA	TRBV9	ASSVGSRNEQF
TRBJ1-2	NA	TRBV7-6	ASSGTPDDYGYT
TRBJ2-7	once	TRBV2	ASRETGVPYEQY
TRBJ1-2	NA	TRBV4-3	ASSRGLRGYNYGYT
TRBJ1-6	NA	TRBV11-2	ASRGTGQSPLH
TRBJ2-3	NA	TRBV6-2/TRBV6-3	ASSYPPHTTGTGSDTQY
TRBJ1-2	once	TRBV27	ASWDRTNYGYT
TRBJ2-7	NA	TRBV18	ASSPGETYEQY
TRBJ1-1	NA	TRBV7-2	ASSSGGTEAF
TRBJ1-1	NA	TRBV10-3	AISVVDRGTEAF
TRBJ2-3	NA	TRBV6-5	ASSYGQGTDTQY
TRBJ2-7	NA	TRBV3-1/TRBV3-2	ASSQEGSAGRSGSYEQY
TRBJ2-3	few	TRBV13	ASTSFASGGTDTQY
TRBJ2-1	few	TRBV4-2	ASSQDGGGSYNEQF
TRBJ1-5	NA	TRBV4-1	ASSQMGRGNQPQH
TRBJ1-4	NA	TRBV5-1	ASSSGQGTGNEKLF
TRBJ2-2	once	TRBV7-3	ASSQRQGAIAGELF
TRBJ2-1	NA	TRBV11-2	ASRTGLGDNEQF
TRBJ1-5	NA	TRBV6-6	ASSRQGGQPQH
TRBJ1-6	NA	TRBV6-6	ASRDLAIPLH
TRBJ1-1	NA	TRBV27	ASSLVLLSEAF
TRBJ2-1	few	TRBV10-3	AISGIAGGGEQF
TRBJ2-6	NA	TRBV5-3	ARSRQGSTGANVLT
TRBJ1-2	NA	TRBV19	ASRRDRGRNGYT
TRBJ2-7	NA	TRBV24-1	ATRSGDSYEQY
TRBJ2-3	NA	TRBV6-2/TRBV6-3	ASSFRDRGRGTQY
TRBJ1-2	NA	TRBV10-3	AISDYGAVNGYT
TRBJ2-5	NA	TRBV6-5	ASSLSGQETQY
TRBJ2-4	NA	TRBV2	ASSEKFWTGSELAKNIQY
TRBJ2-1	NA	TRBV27	ASSLSLGGEQF
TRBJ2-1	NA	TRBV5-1	ASREAGVENEQF
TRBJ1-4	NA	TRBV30	AWSEGAARGEKLF
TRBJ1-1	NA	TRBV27	ASSPLMEGVKAF
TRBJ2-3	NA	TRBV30	AWSSGGITDTQY
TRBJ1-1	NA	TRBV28	ASTWANTEAF
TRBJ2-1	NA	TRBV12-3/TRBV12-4	ASSFNTYNEQF
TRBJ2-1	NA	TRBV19	ASRVRGLPSSYNEQF
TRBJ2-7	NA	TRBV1	TSSQEPLAGDEQY
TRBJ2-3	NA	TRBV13	ASRDGTVEIDTQY
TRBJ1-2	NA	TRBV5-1	ASTYQPGPGIYGYT
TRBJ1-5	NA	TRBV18	ASSRGQGDSNQPQH
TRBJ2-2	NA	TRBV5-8	ASSLGTNTGELF
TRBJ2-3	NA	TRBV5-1	ASSLGQTTDTQY
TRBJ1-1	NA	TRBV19	ASSTFGVSAEAF
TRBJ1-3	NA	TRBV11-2	ASSLYDSGNTIY